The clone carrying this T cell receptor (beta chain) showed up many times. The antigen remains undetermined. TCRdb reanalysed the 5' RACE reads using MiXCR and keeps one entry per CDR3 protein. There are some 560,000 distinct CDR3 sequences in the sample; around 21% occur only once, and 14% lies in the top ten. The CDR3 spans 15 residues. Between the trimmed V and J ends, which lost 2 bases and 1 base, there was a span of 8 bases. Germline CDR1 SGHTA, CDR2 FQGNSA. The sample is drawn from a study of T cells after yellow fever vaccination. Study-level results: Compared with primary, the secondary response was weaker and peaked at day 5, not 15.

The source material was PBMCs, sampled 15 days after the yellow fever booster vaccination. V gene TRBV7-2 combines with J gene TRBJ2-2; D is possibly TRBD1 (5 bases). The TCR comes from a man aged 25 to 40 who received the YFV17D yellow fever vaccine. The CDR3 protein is CASSLKGWNTGELFF. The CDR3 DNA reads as TGTGCCAGCAGCTTAAAGGGGTGGAACACCGGGGAGCTGTTTTTT.